The 11 T cell receptor beta chains below were found in one sample sequenced in a study of PD-1 blockade in mismatch repair-deficient tumors. Some clones are missing from TCRdb's copy, which holds only in-frame ones; the method was immunoSEQ multiplex PCR. The table has 120,000 or so clones, about 88% seen once. Source: peripheral blood, taken 44 weeks after starting pembrolizumab. The source is an adult with mismatch repair-deficient cancer.

The chain recombines TRBV5-1 with TRBJ1-4; no clear D. From germline, CDR1 is SGHRS and CDR2 YFSETQ. This CDR3 region has 14 residues. Trimming stripped 4 bases from V and 5 bases from J, with 12 bases between. This CDR3 reads CASSLTTENEKLFF. CDR3 coding DNA: TGCGCCAGCAGCCTCACGACGGAGAATGAAAAACTGTTTTTT.

The rearrangement links TRBV28 to TRBJ2-7, with 9 bases lining up with TRBD1. Per germline, CDR1 MDHEN and CDR2 SYDVKM. Unmatched junction bases numbered 8, after V lost 6 bases and J lost 5 bases. This CDR3 is built from 14 residues. The CDR3 loop is CASSPGTGRDEQYF. In nucleotides, the CDR3 is TGTGCCAGCAGCCCCGGGACAGGGAGGGACGAGCAGTACTTC.

The chain links TRBV5-4 to TRBJ2-7; D is ambiguous. The CDR3 runs 16 residues. Germline assignment: CDR1 SGHNT and CDR2 YYREEE (reference sequence). V was trimmed by 0 bases and J by 3 bases, leaving 16 bases between them. Here the CDR3 reads CASSLEPGSRNYEQYF. CDR3 DNA sequence: TGTGCCAGCAGCTTGGAACCTGGCTCAAGAAACTACGAGCAGTACTTC.

The J gene is TRBJ2-2, the V gene TRBV4-1; no definite D call. Germline V gives CDR1 MGHRA, CDR2 YSYEKL. This CDR3 comprises 15 residues. Trimming took 1 base from V and 1 from J, leaving 7 bases between them. CDR3 sequence: CASSQVVGNTGELFF. The CDR3 bases are TGCGCCAGCAGCCAAGTTGTAGGGAACACCGGGGAGCTGTTTTTT.

CDR3 residues: CASGLDRKNTGELFF. The DNA for the CDR3 is TGTGCTAGTGGTTTGGATAGAAAGAACACCGGGGAGCTGTTTTTT. This chain links TRBV12-5 with TRBJ2-2; D is unclear. CDR1 is LGHNT, CDR2 FRNRAP, per germline. V was clipped by 1 base and J by 1 base, with 7 bases between them. This CDR3 comprises 15 residues. The entire variable domain, with the rest obtained from reference TRBV12-5 and TRBJ2-2, is as follows: DARVTQTPRHKVTEMGQEVTMRCQPILGHNTVFWYRQTMMQGLELLAYFRNRAPLDDSGMPKDRFSAEMPDATLATLKIQPSEPRDSAVYFCASGLDRKNTGELFFGEGSRLTVL.

The V gene is TRBV30, the J gene TRBJ2-5, with 11 bases that match TRBD2. V lost 5 bases, J lost 2 bases, and 4 bases stayed unmatched. The CDR3 is 14 amino acids. Germline V lookup: CDR1 GTSNPN, CDR2 SVGIG (reference sequence). For the CDR3, the DNA is TGTGCCTGGTGTTTAGCGGGAGGGCAAGAGACCCAGTACTTC. Translation: CAWCLAGGQETQYF.

The chain has TRBV28 and TRBJ2-5, with TRBD2 matching over 8 bases. This CDR3 has 13 amino acids. Germline CDR1 and CDR2: MDHEN and SYDVKM. Trimming removed 10 bases from V and 5 bases from J; junction bases left unmatched: 9. The CDR3 DNA reads as TGTGCCACCGTAGTACCGGGGGGGGAGACCCAGTACTTC. As protein: CATVVPGGETQYF. The full variable domain, with the rest looked up from reference TRBV28 and TRBJ2-5, is DVKVTQSSRYLVKRTGEKVFLECVQDMDHENMFWYRQDPGLGLRLIYFSYDVKMKEKGDIPEGYSVSREKKERFSLILESASTNQTSMYLCATVVPGGETQYFGPGTRLLVL.

This chain joins TRBV29-1 and TRBJ2-7, with 10 positions matching TRBD1. The length of the CDR3 is 13 residues. Losses at the gene ends were 6 bases for V and 4 bases for J; bases not matched to a gene: 6. Germline values: CDR1 SQVTM, CDR2 ANQGSEA. CDR3 nucleotide sequence: TGCAGCGTAATCCGGGACAGGGGTTACGAGCAGTACTTC. Amino acids: CSVIRDRGYEQYF.

This clone was detected only once. V and J are TRBV7-9 and TRBJ2-7; D is uncertain. Trimming removed 8 bases from V and 0 bases from J, with 20 bases in between. There are 16 residues in the CDR3. CDR1 is SEHNR and CDR2 is FQNEAQ in the germline V gene (reference sequence). The CDR3 reads CASPNTPWVCSYEQYF. CDR3 sequence (DNA): TGTGCCAGCCCGAACACGCCCTGGGTGTGCTCCTACGAGCAGTACTTC.

This chain links TRBV9 with TRBJ2-1; D is possibly TRBD2 (5 bases). Trimming stripped 4 bases from V and 6 bases from J, with 14 bases between. CDR3 length: 14 amino acids. Germline values: CDR1 SGDLS, CDR2 YYNGEE. CDR3 DNA sequence: TGTGCCAGCAGCCAGCGGACCGCTCCCAATGAGCAGTTCTTC. Its translation: CASSQRTAPNEQFF.

This chain joins TRBV4-1 and TRBJ2-2, with 8 positions matching TRBD2. After removal of 3 bases from V and 4 bases from J, the junction contained 7 bases not matched to a gene. This CDR3 region has 16 residues. Germline CDR1 reads MGHRA; CDR2 reads YSYEKL. The DNA of the CDR3 is TGCGCCAGCAGCCAGAAACTAGCGGACCCCACCGGGGAGCTGTTTTTT. Protein product: CASSQKLADPTGELFF.